Following are 19 T cell receptor beta chains from one sample sequenced in a study of shared clonotypes between healthy human individuals. Assay used: immunoSEQ multiplex PCR; TCRdb lists only in-frame clones, some missing. The data contain millions of clones, roughly 94% of them singletons. The sample taken for sequencing was naive CD4+ T cells sorted from blood. The sample's subset: CD45RA+ positively selected. These receptors came from a man younger than 35 in good health.

Notes on this clone: In the same sample, other DNA sequences code for this CDR3. This chain joins TRBV19 and TRBJ2-7; the D gene is possibly TRBD2 (6 bases). Germline lookup yields CDR1 LNHDA and CDR2 SQIVND (reference sequence). CDR3 length: 14 amino acids. Trimming stripped 4 bases from V and 0 bases from J, with 10 bases between. CDR3 amino acids: CASSRTGSSYEQYF. The CDR3 bases are TGTGCCAGTAGTAGGACCGGGAGCTCCTACGAGCAGTACTTC.

The V call is TRBV5-6, the J call TRBJ1-1; D gene uncertain. The V and J ends lost 4 bases and 3 bases respectively, with 16 bases between them. This CDR3 has 15 residues. Germline lookup yields CDR1 SGHDT and CDR2 YYEEEE. This CDR3 reads CASSPWRTAHTEAFF. The CDR3 nucleotides are TGTGCCAGCAGCCCGTGGAGGACTGCTCACACTGAAGCTTTCTTT.

The chain couples TRBV14 to TRBJ2-5; no definite D call. Trimming took off 0 bases at V and 7 bases at J, with 9 bases between the two ends. Germline CDR1 and CDR2: SGHDN and FVKESK. The CDR3 spans 13 residues. This CDR3 is CASSQDIAGTQYF. DNA for the CDR3: TGTGCCAGCAGCCAAGACATAGCCGGGACCCAGTACTTC.

The chain joins TRBV6-6 to TRBJ2-2; D unclear. The length of the CDR3 is 13 residues. The V and J ends lost 5 bases and 7 bases respectively, with 11 bases between them. Germline values: CDR1 MNHNY, CDR2 SVGAGI (reference sequence). This CDR3 is CASSPLLYGELFF. CDR3 bases: TGTGCCAGCAGTCCCCTTCTGTACGGGGAGCTGTTTTTT.

The genes are TRBV6-6 and TRBJ2-2, with 9 bases matching TRBD2. Trimming at V came to 5 bases and at J to 2 bases, leaving 3 bases not matched to a gene. Germline assignment: CDR1 MNHNY and CDR2 SVGAGI (reference sequence). The CDR3 is made up of 15 amino acids. The CDR3 DNA reads as TGTGCCAGCAGTGGCGGGGGGGGAAACACCGGGGAGCTGTTTTTT. Residues: CASSGGGGNTGELFF.

This chain joins TRBV2 and TRBJ2-7; possible D gene TRBD1, 6 bases. V dropped 5 bases and J dropped 2 bases, with 10 bases sitting between them. Per germline, CDR1 SNHLY and CDR2 FYNNEI. The CDR3 totals 13 residues. The DNA of the CDR3 is TGTGCCAGCAGTACCGGACAGACCTACGAGCAGTACTTC. Encoded protein: CASSTGQTYEQYF.

The rearrangement joins TRBV28 to TRBJ2-3; 8 bases are a match to TRBD2. This CDR3 has 15 residues. The V and J ends lost 6 bases and 4 bases, in that order; junction bases with no gene match: 9. Germline loops: CDR1 MDHEN, CDR2 SYDVKM. The CDR3 loop is CASRPAGGAPDTQYF. CDR3 bases: TGTGCCAGCAGGCCTGCCGGGGGGGCCCCAGATACGCAGTATTTT.

This clone was counted between two and nine times. V and J are TRBV4-2 and TRBJ1-6; D possibly corresponds to TRBD1 (5 bases). The CDR3 length is 16 residues. From germline, CDR1 is LGHNA and CDR2 YNFKEQ. Trimming shortened V by 1 base and J by 7 bases, and 14 bases separated the two germline ends. The CDR3 loop reads CASSQGFEGTNSPLHF. DNA of the CDR3: TGTGCCAGCAGCCAAGGTTTCGAGGGGACGAATTCACCCCTCCACTTT.

The chain recombines TRBV5-1 with TRBJ2-7, with D hard to call. This CDR3 is built from 11 residues. V shed 6 bases and J shed 5 bases, with 9 bases lying between them. Germline assignment: CDR1 SGHRS and CDR2 YFSETQ. The CDR3 nucleotides read TGCGCCAGCAAAGACTTCCACGAGCAGTACTTC. As protein: CASKDFHEQYF.

This chain uses TRBV5-6 with TRBJ1-2, with D perhaps matching TRBD1 (6 bases). Trimming pared 6 bases from V and 7 bases from J, leaving 34 bases between. This CDR3 region has 19 residues. CDR1 is SGHDT, CDR2 YYEEEE, per germline. CDR3 DNA: TGTGCCAGCATCCCACCCCCCCGGTTCGCCACAGGGTCCAGTAGTGGCTACACCTTC. It is translated as CASIPPPRFATGSSSGYTF.

The chain couples TRBV9 to TRBJ1-2; tentative D call: TRBD1 (6 bases). The V end was cut by 3 bases, the J end by 1 base, with 13 bases between. Germline lookup yields CDR1 SGDLS and CDR2 YYNGEE. The CDR3 runs 15 residues. The CDR3: CASSETRDINYGYTF. The CDR3 DNA is TGTGCCAGCAGCGAGACCCGGGACATTAACTATGGCTACACCTTC. The complete variable domain, with remaining parts taken from reference TRBV9 and TRBJ1-2, reads DSGVTQTPKHLITATGQRVTLRCSPRSGDLSVYWYQQSLDQGLQFLIQYYNGEERAKGNILERFSAQQFPDLHSELNLSSLELGDSALYFCASSETRDINYGYTFGSGTRLTVV.

The gene calls are TRBV10-3 and TRBJ2-5; 11 positions match TRBD2. There are 15 residues in the CDR3. Germline CDR1 is ENHRY and CDR2 is SYGVKD. J was trimmed by 1 base and V by 7 bases; bases with no gene match: 5. As DNA, the CDR3 is TGTGCCATCAAGTCTAGCGGGGGGACCCAAGAGACCCAGTACTTC. Protein product: CAIKSSGGTQETQYF.

V gene TRBV7-3 combines with J gene TRBJ1-4; D might be TRBD1 (6 bases). CDR1 and CDR2 (germline): SGHTA, FQGTGA. CDR3 length: 17 amino acids. Trimming stripped 5 bases from V and 3 bases from J, with 19 bases between. Here the CDR3 DNA reads TGTGCCAGCAGCGCCCAGGGGCCCGCAGGGCCTAATGAAAAACTGTTTTTT. The encoded protein is CASSAQGPAGPNEKLFF.

The chain joins TRBV30 to TRBJ2-3; D is perhaps TRBD1 (6 bases). The V end was cut by 3 bases, the J end by 2 bases, with 9 bases between. CDR1 and CDR2 (germline): GTSNPN, SVGIG (reference sequence). The CDR3 is 13 residues long. The CDR3 sequence: CAWSRGNTDTQYF. For the CDR3, the DNA is TGTGCCTGGAGCAGGGGCAACACAGATACGCAGTATTTT.

The chain uses TRBV12-5 and TRBJ2-1; 15 bases agree with TRBD2. Trimming took 1 base from V and 2 from J; bases not matched to a gene: 18. The CDR3 is 23 amino acids. CDR1 and CDR2 from the germline V gene are LGHNT and FRNRAP. The DNA for the CDR3 is TGTGCTAGTGGTTTGGGTGTGGGACTAGCGGGAGGCCAAACGCCCCTGGCCTACAATGAGCAGTTCTTC. Residues: CASGLGVGLAGGQTPLAYNEQFF.

The chain links TRBV7-9 to TRBJ2-7, with D perhaps matching TRBD2 (6 bases). Germline V gene sequence: CDR1 SEHNR, CDR2 FQNEAQ (reference sequence). Trimming removed 8 bases at V and 2 bases at J, with 16 bases between. There are 14 residues in the CDR3. The CDR3 DNA reads TGTGCCAGCGGTTTTGCCGGGGGACCCTACGAGCAGTACTTC. Its protein product is CASGFAGGPYEQYF. The complete variable domain, with remaining parts taken from reference TRBV7-9 and TRBJ2-7, reads DTGVSQNPRHKITKRGQNVTFRCDPISEHNRLYWYRQTLGQGPEFLTYFQNEAQLEKSRLLSDRFSAERPKGSFSTLEIQRTEQGDSAMYLCASGFAGGPYEQYFGPGTRLTVT.

The chain recombines TRBV10-3 with TRBJ2-1, with TRBD2 as a possible D gene (5 bases). The CDR3 is made up of 12 amino acids. Trimming removed 1 base at V and 10 bases at J, with 8 bases between. CDR1 is ENHRY and CDR2 is SYGVKD in the germline V gene. CDR3 sequence reads: CAISEFQREQFF. For the CDR3, the DNA is TGTGCCATCAGTGAGTTCCAGCGGGAGCAGTTCTTC.

The V call is TRBV19, the J call TRBJ1-3; no clear D. Germline V lookup: CDR1 LNHDA, CDR2 SQIVND (reference sequence). The CDR3 runs 14 residues. V lost 5 bases and J 0 bases, leaving 8 bases between the germline ends. CDR3 in amino acids: CASSGQFSGNTIYF. The CDR3 bases are TGTGCCAGTAGTGGGCAATTCTCTGGAAACACCATATATTTT. Full variable domain (outside the CDR3, taken from reference TRBV19 and TRBJ1-3): DGGITQSPKYLFRKEGQNVTLSCEQNLNHDAMYWYRQDPGQGLRLIYYSQIVNDFQKGDIAEGYSVSREKKESFPLTVTSAQKNPTAFYLCASSGQFSGNTIYFGEGSWLTVV.

The chain uses TRBV6-5 and TRBJ2-7, with a possible D match to TRBD2 (5 bases). Germline V gene sequence: CDR1 MNHEY, CDR2 SVGAGI. The CDR3 runs 15 residues. Trimming removed 2 bases at V and 4 bases at J, with 15 bases between. In DNA form, the CDR3 reads TGTGCCAGCAGTTACGAGTCGCGAGGGAAATACGAGCAGTACTTC. Its protein product is CASSYESRGKYEQYF.